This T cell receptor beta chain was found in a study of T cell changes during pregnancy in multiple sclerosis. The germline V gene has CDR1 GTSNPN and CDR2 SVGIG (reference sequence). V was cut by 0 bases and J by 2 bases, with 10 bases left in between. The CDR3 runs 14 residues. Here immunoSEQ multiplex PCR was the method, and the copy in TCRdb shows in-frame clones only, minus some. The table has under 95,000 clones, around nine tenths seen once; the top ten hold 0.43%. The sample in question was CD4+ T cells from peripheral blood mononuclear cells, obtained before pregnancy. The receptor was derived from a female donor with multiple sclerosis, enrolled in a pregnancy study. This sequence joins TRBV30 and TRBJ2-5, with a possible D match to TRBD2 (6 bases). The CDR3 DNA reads TGTGCCTGGAGTGTCCGGCGGGGTCAAGAGACCCAGTACTTC. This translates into CAWSVRRGQETQYF. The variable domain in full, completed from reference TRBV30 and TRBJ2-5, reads SQTIHQWPATLVQPVGSPLSLECTVEGTSNPNLYWYRQAAGRGLQLLFYSVGIGQISSEVPQNLSASRPQDRQFILSSKKLLLSDSGFYLCAWSVRRGQETQYFGPGTRLLVL.